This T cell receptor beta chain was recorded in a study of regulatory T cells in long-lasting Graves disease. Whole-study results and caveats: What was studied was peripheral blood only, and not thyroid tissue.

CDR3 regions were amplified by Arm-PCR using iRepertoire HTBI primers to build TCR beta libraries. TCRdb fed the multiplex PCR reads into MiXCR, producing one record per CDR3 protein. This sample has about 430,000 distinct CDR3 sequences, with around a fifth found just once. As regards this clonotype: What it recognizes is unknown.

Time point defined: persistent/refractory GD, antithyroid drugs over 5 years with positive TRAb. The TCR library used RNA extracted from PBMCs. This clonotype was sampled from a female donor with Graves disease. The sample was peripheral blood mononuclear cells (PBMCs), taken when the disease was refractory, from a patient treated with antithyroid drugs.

The CDR3 reads CASRSQGRGSYNEQFF. The CDR3 DNA is TGTGCCAGCAGGAGCCAAGGGCGAGGGTCCTACAATGAGCAGTTCTTC. This chain connects TRBV28 to TRBJ2-1; D is perhaps TRBD2 (5 bases). The length of the CDR3 is 16 residues. CDR1 is MDHEN, CDR2 SYDVKM, per germline. V shed 6 bases and J shed 1 base, with 16 bases lying between them. The complete variable domain, with remaining parts taken from reference TRBV28 and TRBJ2-1, reads DVKVTQSSRYLVKRTGEKVFLECVQDMDHENMFWYRQDPGLGLRLIYFSYDVKMKEKGDIPEGYSVSREKKERFSLILESASTNQTSMYLCASRSQGRGSYNEQFFGPGTRLTVL.